Below, 29 T cell receptor beta chains from the same sample are listed, as sequenced in a study of T cell changes during pregnancy in multiple sclerosis. TCRdb's table, derived via immunoSEQ multiplex PCR, lists solely in-frame clones and lacks some. The profile shows tens of thousands of clones, about nine tenths of them singletons. The sequences come from peripheral blood, collected in the second trimester of pregnancy. Receptors originate from a female donor in good health, enrolled as a control in a pregnancy study.

This chain links TRBV18 with TRBJ1-2; a weak D match, TRBD1 (5 bases). Germline V gene sequence: CDR1 KGHSH, CDR2 LQKENI. CDR3 length: 15 amino acids. V was shortened by 3 bases and J by 1 base, with 12 bases between the two germline ends. The chain's CDR3 is CASSPPRGGNYGYTF. The CDR3 DNA sequence: TGTGCCAGCTCACCGCCGAGGGGAGGTAACTATGGCTACACCTTC.

V is TRBV6-1 and J is TRBJ2-2, with D possibly TRBD1 on 6 matching bases. V lost 2 bases and J 5 bases, leaving 12 bases between the germline ends. The germline V gene has CDR1 MNHNS and CDR2 SASEGT. The CDR3 has 15 amino acids. The CDR3 DNA is TGTGCCAGCAGTGAACGGCAGGGGCGGACCGGGGAGCTGTTTTTT. Translated: CASSERQGRTGELFF.

This chain connects TRBV6-5 to TRBJ1-5; D might be TRBD1 (6 bases). The CDR3 covers 13 residues. Germline V lookup: CDR1 MNHEY, CDR2 SVGAGI. V was pared by 6 bases and J by 9 bases, with 15 bases between. This chain's CDR3 is CASSAGAFWPQHF. The CDR3 DNA is TGTGCCAGCAGCGCAGGGGCCTTCTGGCCCCAGCATTTT.

This clone has only a few counts. The gene calls are TRBV6-4 and TRBJ2-3; 9 positions agree with TRBD2. This CDR3 comprises 15 residues. With V trimmed by 8 bases and J by 6 bases, 12 bases remained unmatched. The germline CDR1 and CDR2 sequences are MRHNA and SNTAGT. CDR3 sequence reads: CASGPTSGSADTQYF. The CDR3 DNA sequence: TGTGCCAGCGGACCTACTAGCGGGTCGGCGGATACGCAGTATTTT.

This sequence joins TRBV5-5 and TRBJ2-2; D is ambiguous. Per the germline V gene, CDR1 is SGHKS and CDR2 is YYEKEE (reference sequence). The CDR3 has 12 residues. V was pared by 4 bases and J by 5 bases, with 6 bases between. CDR3 in DNA: TGTGCCAGCAGCACCAGGACCGGGGAGCTGTTTTTT. This codes for CASSTRTGELFF.

This clone was recorded only once. The chain links TRBV5-1 to TRBJ1-1; no reliable D call. V was shortened by 0 bases and J by 4 bases, with 7 bases between the two germline ends. Germline CDR1 SGHRS, CDR2 YFSETQ. CDR3 length equals 13 residues. CDR3 protein: CASSLGRGTEAFF. DNA for the CDR3: TGCGCCAGCAGCTTGGGGCGGGGCACTGAAGCTTTCTTT.

This sequence joins TRBV4-2 and TRBJ1-2; D perhaps matches TRBD1 (6 bases). Trimming shortened V by 6 bases and J by 0 bases, and 17 bases separated the two germline ends. CDR1 is LGHNA and CDR2 is YNFKEQ in the germline V gene. This CDR3 is built from 16 residues. The CDR3 region has the DNA TGTGCCAGCAGACGAAACTCAGGGGAAGCTAACTATGGCTACACCTTC. Translating gives CASRRNSGEANYGYTF.

The chain carries TRBV7-9 and TRBJ1-1, with 7 bases that match TRBD1. V dropped 3 bases and J dropped 4; count of bases not matched to a gene: 8. Germline V gene data show CDR1 as SEHNR and CDR2 as FQNEAQ (reference sequence). This CDR3 region has 15 residues. The DNA of the CDR3 is TGTGCCAGCAGCTTGGGCAGGGGGAAAGGCACTGAAGCTTTCTTT. Amino acid sequence: CASSLGRGKGTEAFF.

The chain uses TRBV28 and TRBJ1-5; TRBD1 agrees at 8 bases. V lost 5 bases to trimming and J lost 2 bases; unmatched junction nucleotides: 26. The germline gives CDR1 MDHEN, CDR2 SYDVKM. The CDR3 runs to 22 residues. The CDR3 nucleotides are TGTGCCAGCAGTGCAGCCCCGAGGCCGACAGGGGTATGGGCCATAGGCAATCAGCCCCAGCATTTT. It yields the protein CASSAAPRPTGVWAIGNQPQHF. Using reference TRBV28 and TRBJ1-5 for the parts outside the CDR3, the full variable domain is DVKVTQSSRYLVKRTGEKVFLECVQDMDHENMFWYRQDPGLGLRLIYFSYDVKMKEKGDIPEGYSVSREKKERFSLILESASTNQTSMYLCASSAAPRPTGVWAIGNQPQHFGDGTRLSIL.

The chain couples TRBV19 to TRBJ2-7; 11 positions match TRBD2. CDR1 and CDR2 from the germline V gene are LNHDA and SQIVND (reference sequence). The CDR3 is 15 amino acids. J gave up 3 bases and V 5 bases, and 6 bases lay outside the gene matches. This chain's CDR3 is CASSYSGGAFYEQYF. CDR3 DNA sequence: TGTGCCAGTAGTTATAGCGGGGGGGCTTTCTACGAGCAGTACTTC.

J is TRBJ2-7 and V is TRBV28, with 8 bases lining up with TRBD2. The CDR3 extends over 15 amino acids. V shed 3 bases and J 3 bases; nucleotides not matched to a gene: 7. The V gene's germline CDR1 is MDHEN and CDR2 SYDVKM. This chain's CDR3 is CASSFWTSRNYEQYF. The CDR3 DNA is TGTGCCAGCAGTTTCTGGACTAGCCGGAACTACGAGCAGTACTTC. Using reference TRBV28 and TRBJ2-7 for the parts outside the CDR3, the full variable domain is DVKVTQSSRYLVKRTGEKVFLECVQDMDHENMFWYRQDPGLGLRLIYFSYDVKMKEKGDIPEGYSVSREKKERFSLILESASTNQTSMYLCASSFWTSRNYEQYFGPGTRLTVT.

The chain carries TRBV5-4 and TRBJ2-1; the D is unclear. Trimming pared 2 bases from V and 1 base from J, leaving 13 bases between. This CDR3 is 16 amino acids long. Germline V gives CDR1 SGHNT, CDR2 YYREEE (reference sequence). The CDR3 loop is CASSFSGSPSYNEQFF. CDR3 coding DNA: TGTGCCAGCAGCTTTTCGGGTAGCCCATCCTACAATGAGCAGTTCTTC. The full variable domain, with the rest looked up from reference TRBV5-4 and TRBJ2-1, is ETGVTQSPTHLIKTRGQQVTLRCSSQSGHNTVSWYQQALGQGPQFIFQYYREEENGRGNFPPRFSGLQFPNYSSELNVNALELDDSALYLCASSFSGSPSYNEQFFGPGTRLTVL.

In its sample, this clone was seen a few times. The genes are TRBV6-5 and TRBJ1-2; TRBD1 agrees at 9 bases. The ends lost 5 bases at V and 8 bases at J; junction bases unmatched: 9. The CDR3 has 14 residues. The germline CDR1 and CDR2 sequences are MNHEY and SVGAGI. For the CDR3, the DNA is TGTGCCAGCAGTCAGGGACAGGGTTCCTCCGGCTACACCTTC. Protein: CASSQGQGSSGYTF.

This clone occurred a few times. This rearrangement joins TRBV2 to TRBJ1-1, with 7 bases aligning to TRBD1. The CDR3 is 14 residues long. Looked up from germline, CDR1 is SNHLY and CDR2 is FYNNEI. With V trimmed by 5 bases and J by 0 bases, 3 bases remained unmatched. This CDR3 is CASSPGQLNTEAFF. The CDR3 DNA reads TGTGCCAGCAGTCCGGGACAGTTGAACACTGAAGCTTTCTTT. The full variable domain, completed using reference TRBV2 and TRBJ1-1, is EPEVTQTPSHQVTQMGQEVILRCVPISNHLYFYWYRQILGQKVEFLVSFYNNEISEKSEIFDDQFSVERPDGSNFTLKIRSTKLEDSAMYFCASSPGQLNTEAFFGQGTRLTVV.

The chain joins TRBV10-3 to TRBJ2-7; D possibly corresponds to TRBD2 (5 bases). V lost 2 bases, J lost 1 base, and 18 bases lay in between. Germline loops: CDR1 ENHRY, CDR2 SYGVKD. The CDR3 contains 17 residues. In DNA form, the CDR3 reads TGTGCCATCAGTGAGACACTAGTAGGCCCGAGTTCCTACGAGCAGTACTTC. Amino acids: CAISETLVGPSSYEQYF.

The chain recombines TRBV18 with TRBJ1-5, with 9 positions matching TRBD1. CDR1 is KGHSH and CDR2 is LQKENI in the germline V gene. Trimming took 3 bases from V and 5 from J; bases not matched to a gene: 5. The CDR3 is made up of 15 amino acids. Written as DNA, the CDR3 is TGTGCCAGCTCACCCGGGGACAGGGAACATCAGCCCCAGCATTTT. Translated: CASSPGDREHQPQHF. The whole variable domain, remainder taken from reference TRBV18 and TRBJ1-5, is NAGVMQNPRHLVRRRGQEARLRCSPMKGHSHVYWYRQLPEEGLKFMVYLQKENIIDESGMPKERFSAEFPKEGPSILRIQQVVRGDSAAYFCASSPGDREHQPQHFGDGTRLSIL.

This clone was found once. This chain connects TRBV4-2 to TRBJ2-7; D remains unclear. The V end lost 1 base, the J end lost 0 bases, and 16 bases lay between the germline ends. Germline V lookup: CDR1 LGHNA, CDR2 YNFKEQ. The CDR3 contains 17 residues. Written as DNA, the CDR3 is TGTGCCAGCAGCCAAGTCAGTTCGGGTTCGAGCTCCTACGAGCAGTACTTC. Translated: CASSQVSSGSSSYEQYF.

The rearrangement joins TRBV6-5 to TRBJ1-1; TRBD1 matches 7 bases. From germline, CDR1 is MNHEY and CDR2 SVGAGI. The length of the CDR3 is 13 residues. V gave up 7 bases and J gave up 6 bases; unmatched junction bases: 8. CDR3 DNA sequence: TGTGCCAGCAAGGGGACAGCAGCGTCTGAAGCTTTCTTT. Protein: CASKGTAASEAFF.

The CDR3 loop is CASSTQGEGEKLFF. For the CDR3, the DNA is TGTGCCAGCAGCACCCAAGGGGAGGGTGAAAAACTGTTTTTT. This chain connects TRBV9 to TRBJ1-4; weak D call: TRBD1 (5 bases). V was clipped by 4 bases and J by 7 bases, with 14 bases between them. Germline CDR1 SGDLS, CDR2 YYNGEE. The CDR3 length is 14 residues.

J is TRBJ2-2 and V is TRBV4-2; no firm D call. This CDR3 contains 14 residues. V lost 4 bases, J lost 1 base, and 7 bases lay in between. Germline V CDR1 and CDR2: LGHNA, YNFKEQ. In nucleotides, the CDR3 is TGTGCCAGCAGCCCGTACAAGAACACCGGGGAGCTGTTTTTT. It codes for CASSPYKNTGELFF.

The chain joins TRBV4-2 to TRBJ2-3, with TRBD1 as a possible D gene (6 bases). Trimming pared 4 bases from V and 4 bases from J, leaving 24 bases between. The germline V gene encodes CDR1 LGHNA and CDR2 YNFKEQ. The CDR3 spans 18 residues. The CDR3 DNA reads as TGTGCCAGCAGCCCGGGACCTTCCGGGACACTGGGGGCAGATACGCAGTATTTT. It yields the protein CASSPGPSGTLGADTQYF.

In this sample, this clone turned up a few times. V is TRBV7-6 and J is TRBJ1-3; 7 bases fit TRBD1. V gave up 5 bases and J gave up 0 bases; unmatched junction bases: 7. This CDR3 contains 16 residues. CDR1 and CDR2 from the germline V gene are SGHVS and FNYEAQ. CDR3 in DNA: TGTGCCAGCAGCCCCTGGACAGGCAGCTCTGGAAACACCATATATTTT. As protein: CASSPWTGSSGNTIYF. The full variable domain, with the rest looked up from reference TRBV7-6 and TRBJ1-3, is GAGVSQSPRYKVTKRGQDVALRCDPISGHVSLYWYRQALGQGPEFLTYFNYEAQQDKSGLPNDRFSAERPEGSISTLTIQRTEQRDSAMYRCASSPWTGSSGNTIYFGEGSWLTVV.

The chain is built from TRBV7-6 and TRBJ2-3, with 12 bases aligning to TRBD1. CDR1 SGHVS and CDR2 FNYEAQ come from the germline V gene. The junction had 8 bases not matched to a gene; V was cut back by 5 bases and J by 5 bases. This CDR3 has 16 amino acids. The CDR3 nucleotides read TGTGCCAGCAGCGTAGGGACAGGGGGCGGAGGAGATACGCAGTATTTT. It encodes CASSVGTGGGGDTQYF.

CDR3 bases: TGTGCCAGTAGTATAGGCGTGGGACAGCCTGAAAAACTGTTTTTT. This sequence encodes CASSIGVGQPEKLFF. The V call is TRBV19, the J call TRBJ1-4; 7 bases are shared with TRBD1. This CDR3 is built from 15 residues. The germline V gene encodes CDR1 LNHDA and CDR2 SQIVND (reference sequence). The J segment lost 7 bases and the V segment lost 1 base, leaving 6 bases of the junction unmatched.

The chain uses TRBV21-1 and TRBJ2-2; no check of the table's D call, TRBD1, against the DNA was made. TRBV21-1 is a known pseudogene. The CDR3 extends over 15 amino acids. The CDR3 nucleotides read TGTGCCAGCCGCGACAGGGGGCTAAAGAACGGGGAGCTGTTTTTT. Its protein is CASRDRGLKNGELFF.

The genes are TRBV27 and TRBJ1-6; D is unclear. The germline V gene encodes CDR1 MNHEY and CDR2 SMNVEV (reference sequence). The V end lost 1 base, the J end lost 7 bases, and 17 bases lay between the germline ends. CDR3 length equals 17 residues. The chain's CDR3 is CASSLYPAVLKNSPLHF. CDR3 nucleotides: TGTGCCAGCAGTTTATATCCGGCGGTCCTAAAAAATTCACCCCTCCACTTT.

V is TRBV5-4 and J is TRBJ2-3; 8 bases agree with TRBD1. Germline V gene sequence: CDR1 SGHNT, CDR2 YYREEE (reference sequence). The J segment lost 4 bases and the V segment lost 5 bases, leaving 15 bases of the junction unmatched. This CDR3 is built from 17 residues. CDR3 protein: CASSPRRRQGAADTQYF. As DNA, the CDR3 is TGTGCCAGCAGTCCCCGTAGGCGGCAGGGGGCGGCAGATACGCAGTATTTT.

V and J are TRBV29-1 and TRBJ2-7, with a tentative D call TRBD1 (5 bases). CDR1 is SQVTM and CDR2 is ANQGSEA in the germline V gene. Trimming removed 1 base at V and 2 bases at J, with 9 bases between. The CDR3 is 13 amino acids. The chain's CDR3 is CSVEGGRAYEQYF. CDR3 nucleotides: TGCAGCGTTGAAGGTGGCAGGGCCTACGAGCAGTACTTC.

The V and J genes are TRBV27 and TRBJ2-1; TRBD2 aligns across 7 bases. Germline values: CDR1 MNHEY, CDR2 SMNVEV (reference sequence). The CDR3 length is 15 residues. V trimming: 5 bases; J trimming: 0 bases; junction bases outside the gene matches: 4. CDR3: CASSTSVGSYNEQFF. In DNA form, the CDR3 reads TGTGCCAGCAGTACTAGCGTAGGCTCCTACAATGAGCAGTTCTTC.